The 17 T cell receptor beta chains given below trace back to one sample, sequenced in a study of T-cell memory formation after mild COVID-19 (dated by TCRdb to about 2021). Libraries were made using 5' RACE. These reads were obtained on an Illumina NovaSeq 6000. The public reads were reanalyzed by TCRdb: fastp trimming at Q25, MiXCR alignment, in-frame beta chains only. Each entry is one CDR3 protein sequence, shown with its most common DNA and genes. Counted in this sample were almost 550,000 distinct CDR3 sequences; roughly 22% of them appeared once. The ten largest make up approximately 12% of the sample. Sample: PBMCs or a T cell subset sorted from them (not recorded which). Every receptor here comes from an adult woman who had mild COVID-19 (a few samples of this study predate the infection). The sample titles of this study are shuffled in the database, so cell type and time point are left out; the donor was told from shared clones.

The rearrangement links TRBV29-1 to TRBJ1-1; 8 bases are shared with TRBD1. The CDR3 is made up of 13 amino acids. With 4 bases clipped from V and 1 base from J, the junction kept 2 bases outside the gene matches. Germline CDR1 reads SQVTM; CDR2 reads ANQGSEA. In DNA, the CDR3 is TGCAGCGTTGTTCAGGGGGCGAACACTGAAGCTTTCTTT. This sequence encodes CSVVQGANTEAFF. Looking up the rest from reference TRBV29-1 and TRBJ1-1 gives the full variable domain: SAVISQKPSRDICQRGTSLTIQCQVDSQVTMMFWYRQQPGQSLTLIATANQGSEATYESGFVIDKFPISRPNLTFSTLTVSNMSPEDSSIYLCSVVQGANTEAFFGQGTRLTVV.

The chain uses TRBV18 and TRBJ2-6; no clear D. Looked up from germline, CDR1 is KGHSH and CDR2 is LQKENI. V was shortened by 2 bases and J by 0 bases, with 11 bases between the two germline ends. This CDR3 is built from 17 residues. The CDR3 protein is CASSPGMVGSGANVLTF. The CDR3 region has the DNA TGTGCCAGCTCACCAGGTATGGTGGGCTCTGGGGCCAACGTCCTGACTTTC. The variable domain in full, completed from reference TRBV18 and TRBJ2-6, reads NAGVMQNPRHLVRRRGQEARLRCSPMKGHSHVYWYRQLPEEGLKFMVYLQKENIIDESGMPKERFSAEFPKEGPSILRIQQVVRGDSAAYFCASSPGMVGSGANVLTFGAGSRLTVL.

CDR3 DNA sequence: TGCGCCAGCAGCTTCCTCAGGGATGGCACCGGGGAGCTGTTTTTT. It translates to CASSFLRDGTGELFF. J is TRBJ2-2 and V is TRBV5-1; D possibly corresponds to TRBD1 (5 bases). Trimming cost V 2 bases and J 4 bases, with 12 bases left between them. The CDR3 totals 15 residues. Germline V gene lookup returns CDR1 SGHRS and CDR2 YFSETQ.

This clonotype was seen repeatedly, ten times or more. The chain is built from TRBV5-1 and TRBJ1-1, with D unclear. V shed 4 bases and J shed 3 bases, with 13 bases lying between them. The germline gives CDR1 SGHRS, CDR2 YFSETQ. The CDR3 loop spans 14 amino acids. CDR3 coding DNA: TGCGCCAGCAGCCCCACCGCTGGGGACACTGAAGCTTTCTTT. Protein: CASSPTAGDTEAFF.

This clonotype was counted only a few times. The J gene is TRBJ2-7, the V gene TRBV4-1; tentative D call: TRBD2 (5 bases). The CDR3 totals 15 residues. The germline V gene encodes CDR1 MGHRA and CDR2 YSYEKL. Trimming stripped 0 bases from V and 1 base from J, with 10 bases between. CDR3 bases: TGCGCCAGCAGCCAAGAGATGCGGGCTTCCTACGAGCAGTACTTC. Protein sequence: CASSQEMRASYEQYF.

V and J are TRBV3-1 and TRBJ1-2, with 10 bases identical to TRBD1. CDR1 LGHDT and CDR2 YNNKEL come from the germline V gene (reference sequence). Trimming took 4 bases from V and 2 from J; bases not matched to a gene: 13. This CDR3 has 18 amino acids. The CDR3 nucleotides read TGTGCCAGCAGCCCGACGGGACAGGGGACAAAGAAAAACTATGGCTACACCTTC. It is translated as CASSPTGQGTKKNYGYTF.

This clonotype was counted ten times or more. V gene TRBV6-1 combines with J gene TRBJ2-1; TRBD1 matches at 9 bases. V lost 5 bases, J lost 2 bases, and 4 bases stayed unmatched. Germline lookup yields CDR1 MNHNS and CDR2 SASEGT. This CDR3 has 15 residues. The CDR3 protein is CASSTRQGAYNEQFF. In DNA, the CDR3 is TGTGCCAGCAGTACCCGACAGGGGGCCTACAATGAGCAGTTCTTC.

This chain joins TRBV20-1 and TRBJ1-5, with D tentatively TRBD1 (6 bases). Looked up from germline, CDR1 is DFQATT and CDR2 is SNEGSKA (reference sequence). The CDR3 extends over 13 amino acids. The germline V and J ends were trimmed by 3 bases and 4 bases, with 10 bases remaining between them. The CDR3 loop is CSASRTENQPQHF. The DNA for the CDR3 is TGCAGTGCTAGCCGGACAGAAAATCAGCCCCAGCATTTT.

V usage is TRBV2 and J usage is TRBJ2-1; TRBD1 agrees at 7 bases. The junction had 5 bases not matched to a gene; V was cut back by 6 bases and J by 0 bases. Germline V gene lookup returns CDR1 SNHLY and CDR2 FYNNEI. The CDR3 covers 15 residues. CDR3 sequence reads: CASRIQGTSYNEQFF. In nucleotides, the CDR3 is TGTGCCAGCAGGATACAGGGGACCTCCTACAATGAGCAGTTCTTC. Based on the CDR3 plus reference TRBV2 and TRBJ2-1, the full variable domain is EPEVTQTPSHQVTQMGQEVILRCVPISNHLYFYWYRQILGQKVEFLVSFYNNEISEKSEIFDDQFSVERPDGSNFTLKIRSTKLEDSAMYFCASRIQGTSYNEQFFGPGTRLTVL.

This clonotype showed up many times. The V and J genes are TRBV29-1 and TRBJ2-1; D is possibly TRBD1 or TRBD2 (7 bases each). The V and J ends lost 6 bases and 8 bases respectively, with 17 bases between them. Germline CDR1 SQVTM, CDR2 ANQGSEA. This CDR3 has 13 amino acids. The CDR3 region has the DNA TGCAGCGTAGCAAGCGGGACAGTCGATGAGCAGTTCTTC. It encodes CSVASGTVDEQFF.

V is TRBV7-2 and J is TRBJ1-2; weak D call: TRBD1 (5 bases). The CDR3 length is 13 residues. Trimming left V 7 bases short and J 8 bases short, with 17 bases between. CDR1 and CDR2 from the germline V gene are SGHTA and FQGNSA. CDR3 DNA sequence: TGTGCCAGCACCATGACAGTATTCGAGGGCTACACCTTC. Its protein product is CASTMTVFEGYTF. The full variable domain, in which reference TRBV7-2 and TRBJ1-2 provide the parts outside the CDR3, is GAGVSQSPSNKVTEKGKDVELRCDPISGHTALYWYRQSLGQGLEFLIYFQGNSAPDKSGLPSDRFSAERTGGSVSTLTIQRTQQEDSAVYLCASTMTVFEGYTFGSGTRLTVV.

The V call is TRBV7-3, the J call TRBJ2-1; 12 positions agree with TRBD2. The ends lost 5 bases at V and 9 bases at J; junction bases unmatched: 5. The CDR3 extends over 14 amino acids. Germline-derived CDR1 and CDR2 are SGHTA and FQGTGA. The CDR3, as DNA: TGTGCCAGCAGCCCACGGGGACTAGCGGGTGAGCAGTTCTTC. Translation: CASSPRGLAGEQFF. Full variable domain (rest looked up from reference TRBV7-3 and TRBJ2-1): GAGVSQTPSNKVTEKGKYVELRCDPISGHTALYWYRQSLGQGPEFLIYFQGTGAADDSGLPNDRFFAVRPEGSVSTLKIQRTERGDSAVYLCASSPRGLAGEQFFGPGTRLTVL.

The rearrangement uses TRBV12-3 or TRBV12-4 and TRBJ1-2, with D perhaps TRBD1 (6 bases). The V end was cut by 3 bases, the J end by 7 bases, with 12 bases between. The length of the CDR3 is 13 residues. The CDR3 here is CASSLDSLSGYTF. Written as DNA, the CDR3 is TGTGCCAGCAGTTTGGACAGTTTGAGTGGCTACACCTTC.

This chain connects TRBV9 to TRBJ2-3, with a possible D match to TRBD2 (6 bases). Germline CDR1 is SGDLS and CDR2 is YYNGEE. CDR3 length equals 17 residues. The ends were cut back, 3 bases at V and 1 base at J, with 18 bases in the middle. CDR3 nucleotide sequence: TGTGCCAGCAGCGACACCTCCGGCGGCGGGGGCACAGATACGCAGTATTTT. Protein sequence: CASSDTSGGGGTDTQYF. Combining the CDR3 with reference TRBV9 and TRBJ2-3 gives the whole variable domain DSGVTQTPKHLITATGQRVTLRCSPRSGDLSVYWYQQSLDQGLQFLIQYYNGEERAKGNILERFSAQQFPDLHSELNLSSLELGDSALYFCASSDTSGGGGTDTQYFGPGTRLTVL.

This chain links TRBV20-1 with TRBJ2-1; D uncertain. The CDR3 runs 14 residues. The germline CDR1 and CDR2 sequences are DFQATT and SNEGSKA (reference sequence). Trimming left V 6 bases short and J 2 bases short, with 14 bases between. The CDR3 nucleotides are TGCAGTGCCGGGCTTGGACGGCCCTACAATGAGCAGTTCTTC. It codes for CSAGLGRPYNEQFF.

This clonotype was picked up a small number of times. The gene calls are TRBV7-9 and TRBJ1-2; TRBD1 is a possible D gene (6 bases). V dropped 6 bases and J dropped 6 bases, with 14 bases sitting between them. The CDR3 loop spans 13 amino acids. Germline V lookup: CDR1 SEHNR, CDR2 FQNEAQ (reference sequence). Written as DNA, the CDR3 is TGTGCCAGCAGGGCAGGGGAAGGCGATGGCTACACCTTC. This translates into CASRAGEGDGYTF.

This clonotype was seen a handful of times. The CDR3 protein is CASRLAYTGELFF. CDR3 coding DNA: TGTGCCAGTCGACTAGCTTACACCGGGGAGCTGTTTTTT. The rearrangement uses TRBV6-5 and TRBJ2-2; 7 nucleotides match TRBD2. Per germline, CDR1 MNHEY and CDR2 SVGAGI. The CDR3 consists of 13 residues. Trimming took 9 bases from V and 3 from J; bases not matched to a gene: 4.